The TCR beta chain under discussion was sequenced for a study of blood T cell repertoires in COVID-19. Under the authors' procedure: Reference gene primers were amplified, and this amplification served to estimate nucleated cell counts. The data were produced by immunoSEQ multiplex PCR, yet TCRdb's version contains in-frame clones alone and is incomplete. That table supplies the V and J calls and clone size; D and trimming were determined from the DNA. The table lists roughly 170,000 clones, about 85% of them singletons. The CDR3 runs 11 residues. V lost 6 bases and J lost 14, with 16 bases in between. Germline values: CDR1 MNHEY, CDR2 SVGAGI.

This receptor was obtained from a man in his sixties who had recovered from COVID-19. The sample consisted of peripheral blood. This chain uses TRBV6-5 with TRBJ1-1; no clear D. The CDR3 spells CASSHGRASFF. The CDR3 DNA is TGTGCCAGCAGCCATGGGAGGGCGTCGTTCTTT.